This TCR beta chain is drawn from a study of T-cell memory formation after mild COVID-19. From the 5' RACE reads, TCRdb called clonotypes with MiXCR, one entry per CDR3 protein. Of roughly 320,000 distinct CDR3 sequences listed, over 25% are singletons. Trimming removed 5 bases from V and 6 bases from J, with 13 bases in between. Looked up from germline, CDR1 is SEHNR and CDR2 is FQNEAQ (reference sequence). This CDR3 spans 13 amino acids. This receptor was identified in an adult woman who had mild COVID-19 (a few samples of this study predate the infection). Cell type and time point are not known. The source material was PBMCs or a T cell subset sorted from them (not recorded which). The gene calls are TRBV7-9 and TRBJ1-2; D is unclear. The CDR3 sequence is CASSPPILDGYTF. The CDR3 DNA sequence: TGTGCCAGCAGCCCCCCTATCCTCGATGGCTACACCTTC. The entire variable domain, with the rest obtained from reference TRBV7-9 and TRBJ1-2, is as follows: DTGVSQNPRHKITKRGQNVTFRCDPISEHNRLYWYRQTLGQGPEFLTYFQNEAQLEKSRLLSDRFSAERPKGSFSTLEIQRTEQGDSAMYLCASSPPILDGYTFGSGTRLTVV.